The 32 T cell receptor beta chains given below trace back to one sample, sequenced in a study of T-cell reconstitution after alpha-beta-depleted transplantation in children. Unique molecular identifiers were incorporated during preparation of the TCRbeta library. From the PCR reads, TCRdb called clonotypes with MiXCR, one entry per CDR3 protein. The sample carries about 260,000 distinct CDR3 sequences, 11% recorded once. The sample was peripheral blood, taken 180 days after TCRalphabeta/CD19-depleted stem cell transplant. These receptors were taken from a male patient aged 2-9 years who had a stem cell transplant for chronic granulomatous disease, so the T cells may come from the graft donor.

This clonotype has at least ten counts. The rearrangement links TRBV30 to TRBJ1-4; D is unresolved. V dropped 1 base and J dropped 8 bases, with 20 bases sitting between them. The CDR3 is 16 amino acids. From germline, CDR1 is GTSNPN and CDR2 SVGIG (reference sequence). The CDR3 region has the DNA TGTGCCTGGAGTGGCCGGTGGGCCACGGTCGACGAAAAACTGTTTTTT. It codes for CAWSGRWATVDEKLFF.

This clonotype was picked up many times. The CDR3 loop is CSAQSGAPTDTQYF. The CDR3 nucleotides read TGCAGTGCTCAGTCAGGAGCCCCCACAGATACGCAGTATTTT. The chain joins TRBV20-1 to TRBJ2-3, with no clear D. This CDR3 spans 14 amino acids. Germline CDR1 is DFQATT and CDR2 is SNEGSKA (reference sequence). V shed 5 bases and J shed 2 bases, with 14 bases lying between them.

The gene calls are TRBV19 and TRBJ1-2; D is unresolved. The CDR3 has 13 residues. Trimming stripped 3 bases from V and 2 bases from J, with 7 bases between. Germline V gene sequence: CDR1 LNHDA, CDR2 SQIVND (reference sequence). In DNA form, the CDR3 reads TGTGCCAGTAGTATCGGAGGGAACTATGGCTACACCTTC. Encoded protein: CASSIGGNYGYTF.

In this sample, this clonotype turned up many times. This rearrangement joins TRBV5-4 to TRBJ2-7, with 10 bases aligning to TRBD2. The CDR3 totals 21 residues. With 0 bases clipped from V and 3 bases from J, the junction kept 21 bases outside the gene matches. The germline gives CDR1 SGHNT, CDR2 YYREEE (reference sequence). DNA of the CDR3: TGTGCCAGCAGCTTGGTGGAGGGGGCGAGGGCTAGCGGGAGCGATCGCTACGAGCAGTACTTC. Amino acids: CASSLVEGARASGSDRYEQYF.

This clonotype was detected many times. The chain couples TRBV28 to TRBJ2-5; TRBD1 might be the D (6 bases). Germline lookup yields CDR1 MDHEN and CDR2 SYDVKM. The V end was cut by 2 bases, the J end by 5 bases, with 12 bases between. This CDR3 region has 14 residues. The CDR3 loop is CASSLQQGRETQYF. In nucleotides, the CDR3 is TGTGCCAGCAGTTTACAACAGGGTCGGGAGACCCAGTACTTC.

V usage is TRBV28 and J usage is TRBJ1-5, with D perhaps TRBD1 (6 bases). The germline gives CDR1 MDHEN, CDR2 SYDVKM. The CDR3 contains 16 residues. The V end was cut by 3 bases, the J end by 1 base, with 13 bases between. The CDR3 loop is CASSFLTGKSNQPQHF. DNA of the CDR3: TGTGCCAGCAGTTTTCTCACAGGGAAAAGCAATCAGCCCCAGCATTTT.

This clonotype showed up many times. This chain's CDR3 is CASSPWRGQQETQYF. In DNA, the CDR3 is TGTGCCAGCAGCCCGTGGAGGGGACAGCAAGAGACCCAGTACTTC. The J gene is TRBJ2-5, the V gene TRBV3-1; TRBD1 might be the D (7 bases). Trimming took off 4 bases at V and 2 bases at J, with 14 bases between the two ends. The V gene's germline CDR1 is LGHDT and CDR2 YNNKEL (reference sequence). The CDR3 is 15 residues long.

This clonotype was detected ten times or more. The gene calls are TRBV7-6 and TRBJ2-2, with D uncertain. The V gene lost 5 bases and the J gene lost 4 bases, with 20 bases spanning the gap. This CDR3 spans 17 amino acids. Germline-derived CDR1 and CDR2 are SGHVS and FNYEAQ. CDR3 amino acids: CASSRRAADWGTGELFF. CDR3 coding DNA: TGTGCCAGCAGCCGCCGGGCGGCGGATTGGGGCACCGGGGAGCTGTTTTTT. Full variable domain (rest looked up from reference TRBV7-6 and TRBJ2-2): GAGVSQSPRYKVTKRGQDVALRCDPISGHVSLYWYRQALGQGPEFLTYFNYEAQQDKSGLPNDRFSAERPEGSISTLTIQRTEQRDSAMYRCASSRRAADWGTGELFFGEGSRLTVL.

The rearrangement joins TRBV18 to TRBJ1-1; D is ambiguous. This CDR3 has 17 residues. Per the germline V gene, CDR1 is KGHSH and CDR2 is LQKENI. Trimming cost V 2 bases and J 3 bases, with 19 bases left between them. The CDR3 DNA reads TGTGCCAGCTCACCATACCTCACCGCGGGTAAGGACACTGAAGCTTTCTTT. This sequence encodes CASSPYLTAGKDTEAFF.

In its sample, this clonotype was seen many times. CDR3 region: CASSQAPGIQETQYF. The CDR3 DNA follows: TGTGCCAGCAGCCAAGCCCCCGGGATACAAGAGACCCAGTACTTC. J is TRBJ2-5 and V is TRBV3-1, with D perhaps matching TRBD2 (5 bases). V shed 1 base and J shed 2 bases, with 11 bases lying between them. The CDR3 is made up of 15 amino acids. Germline CDR1 and CDR2: LGHDT and YNNKEL (reference sequence).

The table lists this clonotype with many counts. The rearrangement uses TRBV7-8 and TRBJ2-7; D perhaps matches TRBD2 (5 bases). Germline V CDR1 and CDR2: SGHVS, FQNEAQ. V dropped 3 bases and J dropped 13 bases, with 19 bases sitting between them. There are 13 residues in the CDR3. CDR3 residues: CASSLSRIGSEYF. CDR3 in DNA: TGTGCCAGCAGCTTGTCGCGTATCGGTAGCGAATACTTC.

This clonotype was detected ten times or more. The chain joins TRBV29-1 to TRBJ2-5; unclear D gene. The length of the CDR3 is 11 residues. V was trimmed by 7 bases and J by 2 bases, leaving 8 bases between them. Germline CDR1 is SQVTM and CDR2 is ANQGSEA. This CDR3 reads CSAVRQETQYF. The CDR3 DNA reads TGCAGCGCTGTGCGGCAAGAGACCCAGTACTTC.

This clonotype was seen at least ten times. The J gene is TRBJ2-5, the V gene TRBV18; 7 bases are a match to TRBD2. This CDR3 has 14 residues. V shed 3 bases and J 2 bases; nucleotides not matched to a gene: 3. The germline gives CDR1 KGHSH, CDR2 LQKENI. The CDR3 DNA sequence: TGTGCCAGCTCACCGGGACTAAAGCAAGAGACCCAGTACTTC. Translation: CASSPGLKQETQYF.

There are many counts of this clonotype. This chain links TRBV12-3 or TRBV12-4 with TRBJ1-3; D is uncertain. The CDR3 has 15 residues. The V end lost 3 bases, the J end lost 2 bases, and 11 bases lay between the germline ends. CDR3 protein: CASSFRGSAGNTIYF. CDR3 nucleotides: TGTGCCAGCAGTTTCAGAGGCTCCGCTGGAAACACCATATATTTT.

This clonotype appeared many times. The chain joins TRBV4-3 to TRBJ2-2, with TRBD2 matching 13 bases. V gave up 1 base and J gave up 5 bases; unmatched junction bases: 1. CDR1 is LGHNA, CDR2 YSLEER, per germline. The CDR3 runs to 16 residues. The CDR3 spells CASSQVGLAGTGELFF. The CDR3, as DNA: TGCGCCAGCAGCCAAGTGGGACTAGCGGGGACCGGGGAGCTGTTTTTT.

This clonotype was recorded a few times. This rearrangement joins TRBV2 to TRBJ2-3, with D perhaps being TRBD1 or TRBD2 (5 bases each). The CDR3 is 14 amino acids. Germline V CDR1 and CDR2: SNHLY, FYNNEI. V lost 7 bases to trimming and J lost 1 base, with 12 bases between them. CDR3 coding DNA: TGTGCCAGCAAAGGGACGGCGCGCACAGATACGCAGTATTTT. Translating it yields CASKGTARTDTQYF.

This clonotype was counted a single time. The gene calls are TRBV4-2 and TRBJ2-6; 12 bases agree with TRBD2. The CDR3 contains 20 residues. With 3 bases clipped from V and 0 bases from J, the junction kept 9 bases outside the gene matches. Germline V CDR1 and CDR2: LGHNA, YNFKEQ. The chain's CDR3 is CASSHRLGLAGSSGANVLTF. In DNA form, the CDR3 reads TGTGCCAGCAGCCATAGGCTAGGACTAGCGGGAAGCTCTGGGGCCAACGTCCTGACTTTC.

This chain connects TRBV19 to TRBJ2-1; D is possibly TRBD2 (6 bases). Between the trimmed V and J ends, which lost 5 bases and 6 bases, there was a span of 14 bases. The V gene's germline CDR1 is LNHDA and CDR2 SQIVND (reference sequence). This CDR3 has 14 amino acids. The chain's CDR3 is CASSVLPGGNEQFF. In DNA, the CDR3 is TGTGCCAGTAGTGTCCTCCCCGGGGGCAATGAGCAGTTCTTC.

There are many counts of this clonotype. J is TRBJ2-5 and V is TRBV9; unclear D gene. With 4 bases removed from V and 0 bases from J, the gap between germline ends came to 13 bases. CDR1 and CDR2 from the germline V gene are SGDLS and YYNGEE. CDR3 length: 15 amino acids. Here the CDR3 reads CASSPDGRNQETQYF. The CDR3 nucleotides read TGTGCCAGCAGCCCCGACGGACGGAACCAAGAGACCCAGTACTTC.

In its sample, this clonotype was seen many times. J is TRBJ2-4 and V is TRBV25-1; TRBD1 aligns across 10 bases. CDR1 is MGHDK and CDR2 is SYGVNS in the germline V gene. V dropped 5 bases and J dropped 5; count of bases not matched to a gene: 6. This CDR3 is built from 15 residues. The CDR3 region is CASSLGDRGENIQYF. CDR3 bases: TGTGCCAGCAGTCTGGGGGACAGGGGCGAAAACATTCAGTACTTC.

Ten or more counts support this clonotype. V is TRBV20-1 and J is TRBJ2-7; tentatively, D is TRBD1 (5 bases). The V gene's germline CDR1 is DFQATT and CDR2 SNEGSKA (reference sequence). This CDR3 comprises 12 residues. Trimming took off 6 bases at V and 5 bases at J, with 14 bases between the two ends. This CDR3 is CSAPDRGDEQYF. The CDR3 DNA reads as TGCAGTGCCCCCGACAGAGGCGACGAGCAGTACTTC.

In its sample, this clonotype was seen many times. The rearrangement joins TRBV10-3 to TRBJ2-7, with D unclear. Looked up from germline, CDR1 is ENHRY and CDR2 is SYGVKD. Trimming stripped 4 bases from V and 7 bases from J, with 14 bases between. CDR3 length: 13 amino acids. The CDR3 protein is CAISGLTSREQYF. The CDR3 bases are TGTGCCATCAGTGGACTGACGTCAAGGGAGCAGTACTTC.

At least ten counts were recorded for this clonotype. The chain employs TRBV12-3 or TRBV12-4 and TRBJ1-5; 8 bases are shared with TRBD1. With 3 bases clipped from V and 0 bases from J, the junction kept 4 bases outside the gene matches. The CDR3 is 16 amino acids. CDR3: CASSFWGQVSNQPQHF. The CDR3 DNA reads as TGTGCCAGCAGTTTTTGGGGACAGGTTAGCAATCAGCCCCAGCATTTT.

This clonotype came up many times. The chain carries TRBV7-2 and TRBJ1-4; D is possibly TRBD1 (5 bases). Per the germline V gene, CDR1 is SGHTA and CDR2 is FQGNSA. The V end lost 0 bases, the J end lost 0 bases, and 8 bases lay between the germline ends. The CDR3 consists of 16 residues. This CDR3 reads CASSLADSATNEKLFF. As DNA, the CDR3 is TGTGCCAGCAGCTTAGCCGACAGTGCAACTAATGAAAAACTGTTTTTT.

There are a few counts of this clonotype. This chain joins TRBV6-1 and TRBJ1-1; tentative D call: TRBD1 (5 bases). In germline, CDR1 is MNHNS, CDR2 SASEGT. V was shortened by 8 bases and J by 0 bases, with 10 bases between the two germline ends. This CDR3 has 13 amino acids. CDR3 nucleotide sequence: TGTGCCAGCTTCTCGACAGTGAACACTGAAGCTTTCTTT. As protein: CASFSTVNTEAFF.

At least ten counts were recorded for this clonotype. The chain is built from TRBV18 and TRBJ2-2; 13 bases are shared with TRBD2. The germline V gene encodes CDR1 KGHSH and CDR2 LQKENI. The CDR3 spans 16 residues. V lost 3 bases to trimming and J lost 5 bases; unmatched junction nucleotides: 3. CDR3 sequence: CASSPQGLAGTGELFF. CDR3 coding DNA: TGTGCCAGCTCACCGCAGGGACTAGCGGGGACCGGGGAGCTGTTTTTT.

Concerning this clonotype itself: A much larger clone is a single base away; this may be a read error. This chain joins TRBV19 and TRBJ2-1; 8 bases agree with TRBD2. Germline CDR1 and CDR2: LNHDA and SQIVND (reference sequence). The CDR3 covers 17 residues. DNA of the CDR3: TGTGCCAGTAGTATCGACGCCGGGAGCGGGAGAAGGAATGAGCCGTTCTTC. It specifies CASSIDAGSGRRNEPFF.

This clonotype was recorded at least ten times. CDR3 in amino acids: CASSATGSGYTF. Written as DNA, the CDR3 is TGCGCCAGCAGCGCGACAGGTTCCGGCTACACCTTC. The chain uses TRBV5-1 and TRBJ1-2; the D gene is possibly TRBD1 (6 bases). The CDR3 is made up of 12 amino acids. The germline V gene encodes CDR1 SGHRS and CDR2 YFSETQ. Trimming left V 4 bases short and J 8 bases short, with 12 bases between. The full variable domain, with the rest looked up from reference TRBV5-1 and TRBJ1-2, is KAGVTQTPRYLIKTRGQQVTLSCSPISGHRSVSWYQQTPGQGLQFLFEYFSETQRNKGNFPGRFSGRQFSNSRSEMNVSTLELGDSALYLCASSATGSGYTFGSGTRLTVV.

This clonotype occurred many times. This chain links TRBV27 with TRBJ2-2; D is unclear. The CDR3 loop spans 12 amino acids. Between the trimmed V and J ends, which lost 6 bases and 3 bases, there was a span of 5 bases. Germline V gives CDR1 MNHEY, CDR2 SMNVEV (reference sequence). This chain's CDR3 is CASRDYTGELFF. CDR3 bases: TGTGCCAGCAGAGATTACACCGGGGAGCTGTTTTTT.

This clonotype was found many times. The chain carries TRBV7-2 and TRBJ2-7; TRBD1 agrees at 7 bases. Per the germline V gene, CDR1 is SGHTA and CDR2 is FQGNSA. The V and J ends lost 3 bases and 2 bases, in that order; junction bases with no gene match: 4. The CDR3 is made up of 14 amino acids. The CDR3 protein is CASSFWDRPYEQYF. CDR3 DNA sequence: TGTGCCAGCAGCTTCTGGGACAGACCCTACGAGCAGTACTTC.

This clonotype was counted at least ten times. This sequence joins TRBV7-3 and TRBJ1-1, with D possibly TRBD1 on 6 matching bases. The V and J ends lost 5 bases and 0 bases respectively, with 13 bases between them. The CDR3 consists of 15 residues. The germline V gene encodes CDR1 SGHTA and CDR2 FQGTGA. For the CDR3, the DNA is TGTGCCAGCAGCCTAAAGGCAGGGGTGAACACTGAAGCTTTCTTT. Residues: CASSLKAGVNTEAFF.

This clonotype was detected many times. The chain combines TRBV4-2 with TRBJ2-3; D may be TRBD1 (7 bases). With 0 bases removed from V and 1 base from J, the gap between germline ends came to 14 bases. The CDR3 totals 17 residues. Per the germline V gene, CDR1 is LGHNA and CDR2 is YNFKEQ. The CDR3 loop is CASSQDGTGQGTDTQYF. CDR3 in DNA: TGTGCCAGCAGCCAAGATGGGACTGGACAGGGCACAGATACGCAGTATTTT.